The source of this T cell receptor beta chain is a study of blood T cell repertoires in COVID-19. Germline CDR1 reads LGHNA; CDR2 reads YSLEER. The CDR3 extends over 15 amino acids. The V segment lost 1 base and the J segment 4 bases; nucleotides outside the gene matches: 6. The assay was immunoSEQ multiplex PCR, and TCRdb's table has in-frame clones only and misses some. The table has 390,000 or so clones, 89% seen once. The sample comprised peripheral blood. The receptor's source is a woman aged 25 to 39 with COVID-19, enrolled during active disease. This rearrangement joins TRBV4-3 to TRBJ2-7; 8 bases align to TRBD2. The CDR3 DNA reads as TGCGCCAGCAGCCAAGCGGCGGGGGGCAGGTACGAGCAGTACTTC. This encodes CASSQAAGGRYEQYF.